A selection of T cell receptor beta chains follows, all from one sample in a study of blood T cell repertoires in COVID-19. Clones were sequenced by immunoSEQ multiplex PCR, and TCRdb holds only the in-frame ones, with some missing. The sample holds 150,000 to 200,000 clones, approximately 87% seen once. Sample: PBMCs or T cells enriched from blood (not recorded which). All receptors derive from a woman aged 45-65 years who had recovered from COVID-19. The CDR3 runs from the conserved cysteine through the conserved F or W. D genes are given only for firm matches. Clone size, where shown, is once, few, many, or a class for clones that have expanded.

V gene,J gene,D gene,clone size,CDR3 DNA,CDR3 protein
TRBV20-1,TRBJ2-1,-,-,TGCAGTGCTAGTCGTAGGGGGGGCAATGAGCAGTTCTTC,CSASRRGGNEQFF
TRBV13,TRBJ2-3,TRBD2,few,TGTGCCAGCAGCTTAGAATCGGCACTAGCGGCCACAGATACGCAGTATTTT,CASSLESALAATDTQYF
TRBV5-5,TRBJ1-1,TRBD1,-,TGTGCCAGCAGCCTCACGGGACAGATAACTGAAGCTTTCTTT,CASSLTGQITEAFF
TRBV30,TRBJ1-2,-,few,TGTGCCTGGAGGGACTTGTCGGGTACCCCCTATGGCTACACCTTC,CAWRDLSGTPYGYTF
TRBV9,TRBJ2-3,TRBD2,-,TGTGCCAGCAGCGTAGGAGGTGCAGCGGGGGGGGATACGCAGTATTTT,CASSVGGAAGGDTQYF
TRBV3-1/TRBV3-2,TRBJ2-4,TRBD1,-,TGTGCCAGCAGCCTGCGGACAGGGTTTTTAGCCAAAAACATTCAGTACTTC,CASSLRTGFLAKNIQYF
TRBV7-8,TRBJ2-7,-,-,TGTGCCAGCAGCCGTACTCTCTACGAGCAGTACTTC,CASSRTLYEQYF
TRBV14,TRBJ2-7,-,-,TGTGGGAGTGGGGGGAGTAGGCGGGAGCAGTACTTC,CGSGGSRREQYF
TRBV5-1,TRBJ2-2,TRBD1,-,TGCGCCAGCAGCTTGGACAGGGGTCGCGCCGGGGAGCTGTTTTTT,CASSLDRGRAGELFF
TRBV2,TRBJ1-6,-,-,TGTGCCAGCAGGGACAGTTATAATTCACCCCTCCACTTT,CASRDSYNSPLHF
TRBV3-1/TRBV3-2,TRBJ2-7,-,-,TGTGCCAGCAGCCAGGATCCGGGAGCCTACGAGCAGTACTTC,CASSQDPGAYEQYF
TRBV7-2,TRBJ2-1,-,-,TGTGCCAGCAGCTTAAGTAGCTCCTACAATGAGCAGTTCTTC,CASSLSSSYNEQFF
TRBV5-5,TRBJ2-2,-,-,TGTGCCAGCAGCTTGGAAAGCGGGAACACCGGGGAGCTGTTTTTT,CASSLESGNTGELFF
TRBV6-2/TRBV6-3,TRBJ2-2,TRBD2,-,TGTGCCAGCAGTATGACTAGCGCCACCGGGGAGCTGTTTTTT,CASSMTSATGELFF
TRBV12-5,TRBJ2-7,TRBD1,-,TGTGCTAGTGGTCTCCGAATAACAGGGGGCGGTAGGGGCCTAGGGGTGTCCGAGCAGTACTTC,CASGLRITGGGRGLGVSEQYF
TRBV14,TRBJ2-5,TRBD2,-,TGTGCCAGCAGCCAAGTACCTAGCGGGGGGCCCCAGTACTTC,CASSQVPSGGPQYF
TRBV6-5,TRBJ2-7,TRBD1,-,TGTGCCAGCAGGCCGACAGGGCACTACGAGCAGTACTTC,CASRPTGHYEQYF
TRBV27,TRBJ2-5,TRBD1,-,TGTGCCAGCAGTTTAAGCACAGGGGGAGCCCAGTACTTC,CASSLSTGGAQYF
TRBV2,TRBJ2-6,-,-,TGTGCCAGCAGTGACGGGGGTAGGGGCGGTTGGGCCAACGTCCTGACTTTC,CASSDGGRGGWANVLTF
TRBV19,TRBJ1-4,-,few,TGTGCCAGTAGTATTTCCAGGTTTGAAAAACTGTTTTTT,CASSISRFEKLFF
TRBV2,TRBJ1-2,-,-,TGTGCCAGCAGTTACAGGATATCCTGGGAAGGCTACACCTTC,CASSYRISWEGYTF
TRBV7-2,TRBJ2-5,TRBD1,-,TGTGCCAGCAGCCCAGACAGGGGCCAAGAGACCCAGTACTTC,CASSPDRGQETQYF
TRBV21-1,TRBJ1-5,-,once,TGTGCCAGCAGCGGCCAGGAGAGGGGGCAAAATCAGCCCCAGCATTTT,CASSGQERGQNQPQHF
TRBV11-3,TRBJ2-7,-,-,TGTGCCAGCAGCTTCGGGACCGGGTTGGGGGGCGAGCAGTACTTC,CASSFGTGLGGEQYF
TRBV6-5,TRBJ2-7,-,-,TGTGCCAGCGGAGGCAACTACGAGCAGTACTTC,CASGGNYEQYF
TRBV2,TRBJ1-4,TRBD1,once,TGTGCCAGCAGTGGGGCGACAGGGGCCGGTGAAAAACTGTTTTTT,CASSGATGAGEKLFF
TRBV6-5,TRBJ1-1,TRBD1,-,TGTGCCAGCAGTTACTCGACAGGGGCGCTGAACACTGAAGCTTTCTTT,CASSYSTGALNTEAFF
TRBV11-2,TRBJ2-1,TRBD2,-,TGTGCCAGCAGCCGGGGACTAGCGGGGGACTCCTACAATGAGCAGTTCTTC,CASSRGLAGDSYNEQFF
TRBV11-3,TRBJ1-1,-,-,TGTGCCAGCAGCTTAGATTCGGCGCAGGGGACGAACACTGAAGCTTTCTTT,CASSLDSAQGTNTEAFF
TRBV4-2,TRBJ2-3,TRBD2,-,TGTGCCAGCAGCCAGGCTAGCGGGGGCCGCACAGATACGCAGTATTTT,CASSQASGGRTDTQYF
TRBV27,TRBJ2-7,-,-,TGTGCCAGCAGACAGGGAGAGCGGGAGCAGTACTTC,CASRQGEREQYF
TRBV12-3/TRBV12-4,TRBJ1-3,TRBD1,-,TGTGCCAGCAGTTTCTTGACAGGGAACACCATATATTTT,CASSFLTGNTIYF
TRBV20-1,TRBJ1-2,-,-,TGCAGTGCACCTTCTCGGGGCTACACCTTC,CSAPSRGYTF
TRBV19,TRBJ2-7,TRBD1,-,TGTGCCAGCGGACAGGGATCGGGCGAGCAGTACTTC,CASGQGSGEQYF
TRBV5-8,TRBJ2-4,-,-,TGTGCCAGCAGCCTGATGGCAGGAAAAAACATTCAGTACTTC,CASSLMAGKNIQYF